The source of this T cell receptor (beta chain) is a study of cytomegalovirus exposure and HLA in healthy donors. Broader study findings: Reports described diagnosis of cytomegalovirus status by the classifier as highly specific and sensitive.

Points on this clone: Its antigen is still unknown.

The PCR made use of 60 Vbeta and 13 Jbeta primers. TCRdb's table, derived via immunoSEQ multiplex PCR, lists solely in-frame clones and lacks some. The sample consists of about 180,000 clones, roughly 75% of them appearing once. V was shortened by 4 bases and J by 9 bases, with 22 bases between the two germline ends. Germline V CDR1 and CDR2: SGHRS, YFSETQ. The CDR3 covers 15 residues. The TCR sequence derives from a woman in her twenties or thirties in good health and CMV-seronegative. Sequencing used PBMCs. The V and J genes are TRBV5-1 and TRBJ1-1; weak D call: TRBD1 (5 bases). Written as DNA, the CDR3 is TGCGCCAGCAGCCTGGCCCAGGGAGGCCGAATTCAAGCTTTCTTT. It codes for CASSLAQGGRIQAFF.